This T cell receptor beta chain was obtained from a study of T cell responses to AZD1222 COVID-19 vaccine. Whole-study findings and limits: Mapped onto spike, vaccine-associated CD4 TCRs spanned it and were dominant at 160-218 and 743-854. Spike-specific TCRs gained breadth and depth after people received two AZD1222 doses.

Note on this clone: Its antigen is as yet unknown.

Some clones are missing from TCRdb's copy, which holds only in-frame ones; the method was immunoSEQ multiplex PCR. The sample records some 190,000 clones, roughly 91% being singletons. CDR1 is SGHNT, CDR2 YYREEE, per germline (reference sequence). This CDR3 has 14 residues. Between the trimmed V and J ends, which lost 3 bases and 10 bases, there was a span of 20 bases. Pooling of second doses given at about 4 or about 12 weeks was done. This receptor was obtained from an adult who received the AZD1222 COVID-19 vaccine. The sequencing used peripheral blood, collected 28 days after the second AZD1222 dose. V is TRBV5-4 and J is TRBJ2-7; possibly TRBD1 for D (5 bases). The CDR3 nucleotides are TGTGCCAGCAGCTCCTCTGGGGCGTCTCCTAGACAGTACTTC. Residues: CASSSSGASPRQYF. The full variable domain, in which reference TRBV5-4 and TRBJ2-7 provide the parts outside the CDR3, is ETGVTQSPTHLIKTRGQQVTLRCSSQSGHNTVSWYQQALGQGPQFIFQYYREEENGRGNFPPRFSGLQFPNYSSELNVNALELDDSALYLCASSSSGASPRQYFGPGTRLTVT.